A selection of T cell receptor beta chains follows, all from one sample in a study of T cell responses to AZD1222 COVID-19 vaccine. Assay: immunoSEQ multiplex PCR; the TCRdb copy retains only in-frame clones and omits some. The table includes roughly 120,000 clones, more than 70% detected once. This material consisted of peripheral blood, taken 28 days after the second AZD1222 dose. The receptors shown here come from an adult who received the AZD1222 COVID-19 vaccine. Both conserved end residues are part of each CDR3. Expanded clones are given a class, and other clones once, few, many or no size at all.

j_gene: TRBJ1-4
abundance: -
v_gene: TRBV30
len: 14
CDR3aa: CAWSKTEVNEKLFF

j_gene: TRBJ2-3
abundance: -
v_gene: TRBV4-2
len: 17
CDR3aa: CASSPSGLVALLDTQYF

j_gene: TRBJ1-6
abundance: -
v_gene: TRBV7-6
len: 15
CDR3aa: CASSPGTGGNSPLHF

j_gene: TRBJ1-2
abundance: -
v_gene: TRBV30
len: 12
CDR3aa: CAWSNPNYGYTF

j_gene: TRBJ2-1
abundance: -
v_gene: TRBV5-1
len: 16
CDR3aa: CASSLAGLATYNEQFF

j_gene: TRBJ1-3
abundance: -
v_gene: TRBV2
len: 15
CDR3aa: CASSEAATGGNTIYF

j_gene: TRBJ1-2
abundance: -
v_gene: TRBV19
len: 14
CDR3aa: CASSIGIANYGYTF

j_gene: TRBJ1-2
abundance: -
v_gene: TRBV27
len: 13
CDR3aa: CASWTPLNYGYTF

j_gene: TRBJ2-5
abundance: -
v_gene: TRBV12-5
len: 14
CDR3aa: CASGLVQGWETQYF

j_gene: TRBJ2-1
abundance: -
v_gene: TRBV7-7
len: 15
CDR3aa: CARKGPSGTYNEQFF

j_gene: TRBJ1-2
abundance: -
v_gene: TRBV19
len: 16
CDR3aa: CASSMSDSHRSYGYTF

j_gene: TRBJ1-6
abundance: -
v_gene: TRBV9
len: 17
CDR3aa: CASSVDWRETYNSPLHF

j_gene: TRBJ2-2
abundance: -
v_gene: TRBV30
len: 12
CDR3aa: CACPRGTGELFF

j_gene: TRBJ1-5
abundance: -
v_gene: TRBV27
len: 14
CDR3aa: CASSLYPGPQPQHF

j_gene: TRBJ2-1
abundance: -
v_gene: TRBV29-1
len: 15
CDR3aa: CSVESGTKSSNEQFF

j_gene: TRBJ2-7
abundance: -
v_gene: TRBV7-2
len: 11
CDR3aa: CASSSRGPQYF

j_gene: TRBJ1-2
abundance: -
v_gene: TRBV7-2
len: 14
CDR3aa: CASSLEGVFNGYTF

j_gene: TRBJ2-5
abundance: -
v_gene: TRBV5-1
len: 14
CDR3aa: CASSGTSGGETQYF

j_gene: TRBJ1-3
abundance: few
v_gene: TRBV7-7
len: 16
CDR3aa: CASSLWWFPSGNTIYF

j_gene: TRBJ1-3
abundance: -
v_gene: TRBV28
len: 16
CDR3aa: CASSEGTGNSGNTIYF

j_gene: TRBJ1-2
abundance: -
v_gene: TRBV21-1
len: 15
CDR3aa: CASSAVRGRLYGYTF

j_gene: TRBJ1-3
abundance: -
v_gene: TRBV12-2
len: 16
CDR3aa: CASRLGRDASGNTIYF

j_gene: TRBJ1-5
abundance: -
v_gene: TRBV9
len: 15
CDR3aa: CASSVSGVGNQPQHF

j_gene: TRBJ1-4
abundance: -
v_gene: TRBV5-1
len: 15
CDR3aa: CASSPSGTGNEKLFF

j_gene: TRBJ1-5
abundance: -
v_gene: TRBV6-2/TRBV6-3
len: 16
CDR3aa: CASSYLDFGPDQPQHF

j_gene: TRBJ2-3
abundance: -
v_gene: TRBV3-1/TRBV3-2
len: 18
CDR3aa: CASSQDSGGGARTDTQYF

j_gene: TRBJ1-5
abundance: -
v_gene: TRBV7-2
len: 16
CDR3aa: CASSLGQGGSNQPQHF

j_gene: TRBJ2-7
abundance: -
v_gene: TRBV18
len: 15
CDR3aa: CASSPEAGGPSEQYF

j_gene: TRBJ1-2
abundance: -
v_gene: TRBV12-3/TRBV12-4
len: 13
CDR3aa: CASASGSTYGYTF

j_gene: TRBJ2-3
abundance: -
v_gene: TRBV19
len: 13
CDR3aa: CASRAGSTDTQYF

j_gene: TRBJ2-1
abundance: -
v_gene: TRBV4-2
len: 16
CDR3aa: CASSQALTSEGNEQFF

j_gene: TRBJ2-7
abundance: -
v_gene: TRBV30
len: 13
CDR3aa: CAWSGGFGYEQYF

j_gene: TRBJ2-2
abundance: -
v_gene: TRBV11-3
len: 15
CDR3aa: CASSQLAGRTGELFF

j_gene: TRBJ2-6
abundance: -
v_gene: TRBV30
len: 18
CDR3aa: CAWSPWGRAWDGANVLTF

j_gene: TRBJ2-3
abundance: -
v_gene: TRBV7-8
len: 15
CDR3aa: CATQRQGASTDTQYF

j_gene: TRBJ1-2
abundance: -
v_gene: TRBV5-1
len: 11
CDR3aa: CASSAGPGYTF

j_gene: TRBJ2-7
abundance: -
v_gene: TRBV7-9
len: 13
CDR3aa: CASSLGTVSEQYF

j_gene: TRBJ1-5
abundance: -
v_gene: TRBV18
len: 13
CDR3aa: CASSPVWDQPQHF

j_gene: TRBJ1-3
abundance: -
v_gene: TRBV9
len: 15
CDR3aa: CASSVGVSSGNTIYF

j_gene: TRBJ2-2
abundance: -
v_gene: TRBV11-3
len: 13
CDR3aa: CASSLGGPGELFF

j_gene: TRBJ1-1
abundance: few
v_gene: TRBV5-1
len: 14
CDR3aa: CASSSRPEQAQAFF

j_gene: TRBJ2-7
abundance: -
v_gene: TRBV7-8
len: 15
CDR3aa: CASSLLGDSSYEQYF

j_gene: TRBJ2-5
abundance: -
v_gene: TRBV18
len: 16
CDR3aa: CASSPLGASGRKTQYF

j_gene: TRBJ2-2
abundance: few
v_gene: TRBV7-2
len: 16
CDR3aa: CASSDPGTGETGELFF

j_gene: TRBJ1-1
abundance: -
v_gene: TRBV11-3
len: 13
CDR3aa: CASSLERNTEAFF

j_gene: TRBJ1-1
abundance: -
v_gene: TRBV28
len: 13
CDR3aa: CASSLLVNTEAFF

j_gene: TRBJ2-5
abundance: -
v_gene: TRBV11-3
len: 15
CDR3aa: CASSPGQKRAETQYF

j_gene: TRBJ2-5
abundance: -
v_gene: TRBV3-1/TRBV3-2
len: 15
CDR3aa: CASSQDLGGWETQYF

j_gene: TRBJ1-2
abundance: -
v_gene: TRBV7-9
len: 17
CDR3aa: CASSPTRDRQEDYGYTF

j_gene: TRBJ2-7
abundance: -
v_gene: TRBV7-2
len: 16
CDR3aa: CASSLAWTRVSYEQYF

j_gene: TRBJ2-2
abundance: -
v_gene: TRBV29-1
len: 11
CDR3aa: CSVARTGELFF

j_gene: TRBJ2-3
abundance: -
v_gene: TRBV4-2
len: 15
CDR3aa: CASSLGTSDTDTQYF

j_gene: TRBJ1-5
abundance: -
v_gene: TRBV4-3
len: 13
CDR3aa: CASSQDGEEPQHF

j_gene: TRBJ1-1
abundance: few
v_gene: TRBV4-3
len: 14
CDR3aa: CASSQVGTKGAPAF

j_gene: TRBJ1-5
abundance: few
v_gene: TRBV2
len: 18
CDR3aa: CASSGDRGFVDSNQPQHF

j_gene: TRBJ1-1
abundance: -
v_gene: TRBV9
len: 15
CDR3aa: CASSVLDRVNTEAFF

j_gene: TRBJ2-1
abundance: -
v_gene: TRBV7-3
len: 19
CDR3aa: CASSLKGGTGDRYGNEQFF

j_gene: TRBJ1-1
abundance: -
v_gene: TRBV30
len: 13
CDR3aa: CAWSVHGDTEAFF

j_gene: TRBJ1-5
abundance: once
v_gene: TRBV11-3
len: 15
CDR3aa: CASSGMGGQYQPQHF